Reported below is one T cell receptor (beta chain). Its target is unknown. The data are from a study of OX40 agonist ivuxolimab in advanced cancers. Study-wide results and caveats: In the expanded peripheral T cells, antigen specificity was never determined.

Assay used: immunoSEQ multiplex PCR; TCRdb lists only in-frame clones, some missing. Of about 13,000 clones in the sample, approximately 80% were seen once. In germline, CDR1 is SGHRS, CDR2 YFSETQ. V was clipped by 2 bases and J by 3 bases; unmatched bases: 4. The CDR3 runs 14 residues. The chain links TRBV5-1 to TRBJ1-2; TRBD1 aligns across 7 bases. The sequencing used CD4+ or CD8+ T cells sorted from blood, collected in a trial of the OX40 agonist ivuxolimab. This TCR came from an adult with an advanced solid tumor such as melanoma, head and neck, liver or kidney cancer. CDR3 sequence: CASSLGQGDYGYTF. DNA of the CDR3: TGCGCCAGCAGCTTAGGCCAGGGGGACTATGGCTACACCTTC.